Sequencing of this T cell receptor (beta chain) was carried out in a study of blood T cell repertoires in COVID-19. Overall study: Samples of COVID-19 (acute and convalescent) were obtained from the United States, Italy and Spain.

The trim removed 0 bases at V and 0 bases at J, leaving 7 bases unmatched. CDR3 length: 18 amino acids. Germline loops: CDR1 MGHRA, CDR2 YSYEKL. TCRdb's copy holds only in-frame clones and misses some; the assay was immunoSEQ multiplex PCR. The sample lists about 130,000 clones, roughly 80% seen once, with around 5% in the top ten. The specimen sequenced was peripheral blood. The sequence was collected from a woman in her 70s with COVID-19, enrolled during active disease. The V and J genes are TRBV4-1 and TRBJ2-2, with TRBD2 matching 7 bases. CDR3 in DNA: TGCGCCAGCAGCCAAGAGCAAGCGGGGCAAACGAACACCGGGGAGCTGTTTTTT. This translates into CASSQEQAGQTNTGELFF.